This paragraph reports one T cell receptor (beta chain). Antigen specificity is unknown. The record originates from a study of T-cell reconstitution after alpha-beta-depleted transplantation in children. Whole-study findings and limits: The study reportedly traced alpha-beta T cells about two months after transplant to several hundred expanded graft clones. T-cell counts and diversity at one year following transplant were attributed mainly to newly produced T cells. Certain patients had high TCRbeta diversity at day 60, and it came from recipient T cells and thymic progenitors that survived.

From germline, CDR1 is SNHLY and CDR2 FYNNEI. The trim removed 7 bases at V and 3 bases at J, leaving 3 bases unmatched. The CDR3 is 12 residues long. As it was prepared, the TCRbeta library received unique molecular identifiers. TCRdb recomputed calls from the PCR reads with MiXCR, one row per CDR3 protein. The sample has approximately 980,000 distinct CDR3 sequences, around 30% seen once. The chain carries TRBV2 and TRBJ2-7; 7 positions match TRBD1. The origin of this receptor is a boy younger than two who had a stem cell transplant for SCID, so the T cells may come from the graft donor. The sequenced sample was PBMCs, mostly from graft donor cells, obtained 360 days after TCRalphabeta/CD19-depleted stem cell transplant. The CDR3 loop is CASKGQDYEQYF. For the CDR3, the DNA is TGTGCCAGCAAAGGACAGGACTACGAGCAGTACTTC.